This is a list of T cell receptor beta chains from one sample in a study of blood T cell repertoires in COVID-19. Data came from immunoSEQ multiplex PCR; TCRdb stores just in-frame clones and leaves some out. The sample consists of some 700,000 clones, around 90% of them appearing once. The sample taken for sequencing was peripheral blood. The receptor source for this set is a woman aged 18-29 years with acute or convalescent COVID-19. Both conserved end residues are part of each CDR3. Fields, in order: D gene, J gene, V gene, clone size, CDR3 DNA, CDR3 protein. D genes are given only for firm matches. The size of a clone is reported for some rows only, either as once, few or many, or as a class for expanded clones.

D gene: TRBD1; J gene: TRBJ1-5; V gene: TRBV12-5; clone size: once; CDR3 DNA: TGTGCTAGTGGTTTGGGACAGGGAATCGAACAGCCCCAGCATTTT; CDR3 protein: CASGLGQGIEQPQHF
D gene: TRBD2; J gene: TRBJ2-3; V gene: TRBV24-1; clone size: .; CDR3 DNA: TGTGCCACCAGTGAGCGCGGGGGGGCAGATACGCAGTATTTT; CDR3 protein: CATSERGGADTQYF
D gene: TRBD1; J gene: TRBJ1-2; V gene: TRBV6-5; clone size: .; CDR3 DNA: TGTGCCAGCAGTTACTCCGACAGGGCGGACTACACCTTC; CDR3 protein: CASSYSDRADYTF
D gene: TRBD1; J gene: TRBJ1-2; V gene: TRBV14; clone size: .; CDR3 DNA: TGTGCCAGCAGCCAGCCTGGGACAGGGGGAAGCCTTTATGGCTACACCTTC; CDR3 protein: CASSQPGTGGSLYGYTF
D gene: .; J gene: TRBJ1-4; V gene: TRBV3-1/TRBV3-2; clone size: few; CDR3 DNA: TGTGCCAGCAGCCAAGGGCTAGCAACTAATGAAAAACTGTTTTTT; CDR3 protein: CASSQGLATNEKLFF
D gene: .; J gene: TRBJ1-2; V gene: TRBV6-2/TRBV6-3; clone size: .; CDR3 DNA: TGTGCCAGCAGTTACGGCCTCTATGGCTACACCTTC; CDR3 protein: CASSYGLYGYTF
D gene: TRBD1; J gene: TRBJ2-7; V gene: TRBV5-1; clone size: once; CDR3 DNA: TGCGCCAGCAGCTGGGACAGCTCCTACGAGCAGTACTTC; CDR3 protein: CASSWDSSYEQYF
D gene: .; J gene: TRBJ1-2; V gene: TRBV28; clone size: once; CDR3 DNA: TGTGCCAGCAGTTGGACAGACCACTATGGCTACACCTTC; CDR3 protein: CASSWTDHYGYTF
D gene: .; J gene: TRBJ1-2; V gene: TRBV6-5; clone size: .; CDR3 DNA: TGTGCCAGCAGTCTACGTGGGGGGTATGGCTACACCTTC; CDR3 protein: CASSLRGGYGYTF
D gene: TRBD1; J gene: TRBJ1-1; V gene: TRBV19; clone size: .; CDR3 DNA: TGTGCCAGTAGGCGGACAGGCCTGAACACTGAAGCTTTCTTT; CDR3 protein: CASRRTGLNTEAFF
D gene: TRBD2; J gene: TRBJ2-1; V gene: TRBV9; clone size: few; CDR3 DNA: TGTGCCAGCAGCGTAGGGGCTAGCGGGGGCAATGAGCAGTTCTTC; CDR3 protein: CASSVGASGGNEQFF
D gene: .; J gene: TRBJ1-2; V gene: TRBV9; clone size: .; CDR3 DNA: TGTGCCAGCAGCGTAGATTCAGGGACTAGGTATGGCTACACCTTC; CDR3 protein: CASSVDSGTRYGYTF
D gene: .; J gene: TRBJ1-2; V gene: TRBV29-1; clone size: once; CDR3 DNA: TGCAGCGTTGAAGATGAGTATCACTATGGCTACACCTTC; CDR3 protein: CSVEDEYHYGYTF
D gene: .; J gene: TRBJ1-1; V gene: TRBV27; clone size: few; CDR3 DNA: TGTGCCAGCAGTTTATTTCGGGGGTACACTGAAGCTTTCTTT; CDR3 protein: CASSLFRGYTEAFF
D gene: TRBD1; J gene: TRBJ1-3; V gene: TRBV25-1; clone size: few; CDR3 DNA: TGTGCCAGCAGTGAATGGGGACAGGGGCGTGGAAACACCATATATTTT; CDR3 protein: CASSEWGQGRGNTIYF
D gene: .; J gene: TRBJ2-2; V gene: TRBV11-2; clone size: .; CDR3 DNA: TGTGCCAGCAGCTTGGTGGGGAGTCCGAACACCGGGGAGCTGTTTTTT; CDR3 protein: CASSLVGSPNTGELFF
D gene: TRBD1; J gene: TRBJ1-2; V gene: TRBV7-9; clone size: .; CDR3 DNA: TGTGCCAGCAGTACAGGGGGCCATTATGGCTACACCTTC; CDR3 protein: CASSTGGHYGYTF
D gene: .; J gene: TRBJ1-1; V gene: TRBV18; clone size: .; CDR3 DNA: TGTGCCAGCTCACCAATCTCTTACACTGAAGCTTTCTTT; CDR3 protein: CASSPISYTEAFF
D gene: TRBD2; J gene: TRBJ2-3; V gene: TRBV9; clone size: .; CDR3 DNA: TGTGCCAGCAGCCCAAGCGGGGGGGCCGGTACGCAGTATTTT; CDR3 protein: CASSPSGGAGTQYF
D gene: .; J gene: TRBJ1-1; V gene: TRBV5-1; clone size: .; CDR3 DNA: TGCGCCAGCACCCGTACAGGGTATACTGAAGCTTTCTTT; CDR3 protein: CASTRTGYTEAFF
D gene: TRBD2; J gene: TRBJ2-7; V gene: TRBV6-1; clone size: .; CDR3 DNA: TGTGCCAGCAGTGAGTCCGGGACTAGCCCCTACGAGCAGTACTTC; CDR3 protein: CASSESGTSPYEQYF
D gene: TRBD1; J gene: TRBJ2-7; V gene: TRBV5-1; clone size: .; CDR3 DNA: TGCGCCAGCAGCGGGGGGGACAGGGTGGTGATCTACGAGCAGTACTTC; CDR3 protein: CASSGGDRVVIYEQYF
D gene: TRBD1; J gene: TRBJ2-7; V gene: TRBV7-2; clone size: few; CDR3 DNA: TGTGCCAGCAGTCTTGACAGGGGGCGCTCCTACGAGCAGTACTTC; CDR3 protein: CASSLDRGRSYEQYF
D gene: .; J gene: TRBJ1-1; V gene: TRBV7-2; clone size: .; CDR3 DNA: TGTGCCAGCAGCTTAGCGGGGGCAGGTACGAAAGCTTTCTTT; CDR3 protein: CASSLAGAGTKAFF
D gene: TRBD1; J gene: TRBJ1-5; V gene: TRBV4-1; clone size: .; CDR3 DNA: TGCGCCAGCAGCCTCGTGGACAGGGGCGATCAGCCCCAGCATTTT; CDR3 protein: CASSLVDRGDQPQHF
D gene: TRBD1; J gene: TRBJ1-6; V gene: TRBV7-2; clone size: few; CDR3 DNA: TGTGCCAGCAGTTTGGGACAGGGAGGTTCACCCCTCCACTTT; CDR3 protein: CASSLGQGGSPLHF
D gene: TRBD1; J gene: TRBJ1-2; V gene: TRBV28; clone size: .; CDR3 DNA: TGTGCCAGCAGAATAACTCCGGGACAGGGAGTTCGCTTTTATGGCTACACCTTC; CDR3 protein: CASRITPGQGVRFYGYTF
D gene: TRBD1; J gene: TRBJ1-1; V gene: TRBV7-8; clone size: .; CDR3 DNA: TGTGCCAGCAGCCCACGGGACAGGAAGAACACTGAAGCTTTCTTT; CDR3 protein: CASSPRDRKNTEAFF
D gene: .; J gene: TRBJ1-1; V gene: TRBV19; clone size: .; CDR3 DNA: TGTGCCAGTAGGGGAGACACCTCCACTGAAGCTTTCTTT; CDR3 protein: CASRGDTSTEAFF
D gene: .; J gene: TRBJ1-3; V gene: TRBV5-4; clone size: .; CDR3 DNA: TGTGCCAGTAACGGGGACTCGGGAAACACCATATATTTT; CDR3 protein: CASNGDSGNTIYF
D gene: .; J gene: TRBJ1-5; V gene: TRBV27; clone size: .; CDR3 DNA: TGTGCCAGCAGAAGACAGCCAGATCAGCCCCAGCATTTT; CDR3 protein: CASRRQPDQPQHF
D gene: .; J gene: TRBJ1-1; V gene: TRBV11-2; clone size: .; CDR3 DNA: TGTGCCAGCAGCAAGGGGGTAAACACTGAAGCTTTCTTT; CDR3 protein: CASSKGVNTEAFF
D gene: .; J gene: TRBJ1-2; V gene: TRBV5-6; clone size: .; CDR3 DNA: TGTGCCAGCAGCTTGAACGGGGCGGGATATGGCTACACCTTC; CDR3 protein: CASSLNGAGYGYTF
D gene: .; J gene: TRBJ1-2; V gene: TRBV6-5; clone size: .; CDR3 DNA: TGTGCCAGCAGTTACAGGTTCCTCCCGGGCTATGGCTACACCTTC; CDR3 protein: CASSYRFLPGYGYTF
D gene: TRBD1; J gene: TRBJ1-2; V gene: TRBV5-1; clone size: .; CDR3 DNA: TGCGCCAGCAGCGTTTGGGCGCTGTGGACAGGGAGATATGGCTACACCTTC; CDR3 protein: CASSVWALWTGRYGYTF
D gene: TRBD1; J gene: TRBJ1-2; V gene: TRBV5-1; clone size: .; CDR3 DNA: TGCGCCAGCAGCTTGGAGGGACAGGGTTACGGCTACACCTTC; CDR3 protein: CASSLEGQGYGYTF
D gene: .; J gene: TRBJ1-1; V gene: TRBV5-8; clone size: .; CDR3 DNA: TGTGCCAGCAGCTTTGGCGGGGGGAACACTGAAGCTTTCTTT; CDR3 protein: CASSFGGGNTEAFF
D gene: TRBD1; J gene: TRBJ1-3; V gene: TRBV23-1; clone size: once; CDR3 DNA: TGCGCCAGCAGTCCCCGGGGACAGTACATTACCTCTGGAAACACCATATATTTT; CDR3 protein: CASSPRGQYITSGNTIYF
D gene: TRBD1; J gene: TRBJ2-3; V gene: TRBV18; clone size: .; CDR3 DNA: TGTGCCAGCTCACCTGGACAGGGGGCGAGAGATACGCAGTATTTT; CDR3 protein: CASSPGQGARDTQYF
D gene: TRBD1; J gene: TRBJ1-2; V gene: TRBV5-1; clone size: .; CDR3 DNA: TGCGCCAGCAGCACGGGACAGGGGGGCCTTAACTATGGCTACACCTTC; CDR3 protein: CASSTGQGGLNYGYTF
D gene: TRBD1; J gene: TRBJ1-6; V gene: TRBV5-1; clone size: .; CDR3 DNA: TGCGCCAGCAGCTTAAGGACAGGGAGCTCCTATAATTCACCCCTCCACTTT; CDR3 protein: CASSLRTGSSYNSPLHF
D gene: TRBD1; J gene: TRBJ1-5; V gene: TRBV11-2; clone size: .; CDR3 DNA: TGTGCCAGCAGCTTAGATCTAATAGGACAGGGTGATCAGCCCCAGCATTTT; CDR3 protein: CASSLDLIGQGDQPQHF
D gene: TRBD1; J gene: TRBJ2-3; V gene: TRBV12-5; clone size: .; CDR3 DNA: TGTGCTAGTGGTTTTGACAGGGGGTTCTATACGCAGTATTTT; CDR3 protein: CASGFDRGFYTQYF
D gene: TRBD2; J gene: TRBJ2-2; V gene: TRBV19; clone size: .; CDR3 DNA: TGTGCCAGCCAAACTAGCGGGGGGGCCGGAACCGGGGAGCTGTTTTTT; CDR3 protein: CASQTSGGAGTGELFF
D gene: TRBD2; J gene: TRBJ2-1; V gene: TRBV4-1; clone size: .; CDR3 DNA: TGCGCCAGCAGCCTGACCGGGACTAGGGCCTACAATGAGCAGTTCTTC; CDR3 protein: CASSLTGTRAYNEQFF
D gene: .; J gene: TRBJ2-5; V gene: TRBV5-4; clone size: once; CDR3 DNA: TGTGCCAGCAGCGCCAACGGGGAGACCCAGTACTTC; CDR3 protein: CASSANGETQYF
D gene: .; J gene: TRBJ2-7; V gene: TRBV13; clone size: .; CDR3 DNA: TGTGCCAGCAGCTTCGGGGTAAACTACGAGCAGTACTTC; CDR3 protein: CASSFGVNYEQYF
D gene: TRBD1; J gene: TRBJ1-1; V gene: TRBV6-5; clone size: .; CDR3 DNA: TGTGCCAGCAGTCTCGAGACAGGGTATCCAGCTTTCTTT; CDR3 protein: CASSLETGYPAFF
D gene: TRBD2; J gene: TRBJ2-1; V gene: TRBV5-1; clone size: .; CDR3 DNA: TGCGCCAGCAGCTTGGAATTGGCGGGGGGCCGGAATGAGCAGTTCTTC; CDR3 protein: CASSLELAGGRNEQFF
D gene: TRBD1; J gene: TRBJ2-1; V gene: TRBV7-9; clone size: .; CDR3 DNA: TGTGCCAGCAGCCCGGGACAGGGGGCGGGTTACAATGAGCAGTTCTTC; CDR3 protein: CASSPGQGAGYNEQFF
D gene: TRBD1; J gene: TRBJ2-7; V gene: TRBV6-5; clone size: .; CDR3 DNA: TGTGCCAGCACCTCGGACAGGCCTCCCTACGAGCAGTACTTC; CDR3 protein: CASTSDRPPYEQYF
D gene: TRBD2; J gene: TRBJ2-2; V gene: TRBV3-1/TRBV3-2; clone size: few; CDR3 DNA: TGTGCCAGCAGCCAAGCGGGGCTAGCGGACACCGGGGAGCTGTTTTTT; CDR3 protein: CASSQAGLADTGELFF
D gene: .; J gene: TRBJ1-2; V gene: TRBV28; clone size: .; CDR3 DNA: TGTGCCAGCAGCTCCACAGGGAAGGGATATGGCTACACCTTC; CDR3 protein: CASSSTGKGYGYTF
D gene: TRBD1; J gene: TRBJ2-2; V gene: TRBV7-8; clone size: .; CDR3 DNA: TGTGCCAGCAGCTTGTCGGACAGGGAGTTAGTCGGGGAGCTGTTTTTT; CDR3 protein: CASSLSDRELVGELFF
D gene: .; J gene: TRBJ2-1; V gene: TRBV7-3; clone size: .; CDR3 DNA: TGTGCCAGCAGCCCAGGCGCCTACTCCTACAATGAGCAGTTCTTC; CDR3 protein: CASSPGAYSYNEQFF